This T cell receptor beta chain was recorded in a study of post-analysis software for immune sequencing data. Built from TCR beta cDNA, the libraries had unique molecular identifiers in them. Starting from about 1 to 10 million T cells, the study yielded a few hundred thousand cDNA molecules. TCRdb used MiXCR to reprocess the PCR reads, holding one entry per CDR3 protein. The table has about 680,000 distinct CDR3 sequences, approximately 59% seen once. The CDR3 has 16 residues. The germline gives CDR1 DFQATT, CDR2 SNEGSKA (reference sequence). V lost 0 bases to trimming and J lost 0 bases, with 13 bases between them. Points from the study as a whole: There was significantly lower normalized Chao1 diversity in multiple sclerosis patients than in controls. Patients had higher frequencies than controls of roughly 5 TRBV segments, including TRBV5-6, TRBV5-1 and TRBV20-1.

As for this clonotype: Its specificity is not known.

The gene calls are TRBV20-1 and TRBJ2-3; D is ambiguous. This TCR was sampled from a girl under 10 years old with multiple sclerosis. Source material: blood. CDR3 nucleotides: TGCAGTGCTAGAGATTCGAGCGTAACTAGCACAGATACGCAGTATTTT. This encodes CSARDSSVTSTDTQYF.